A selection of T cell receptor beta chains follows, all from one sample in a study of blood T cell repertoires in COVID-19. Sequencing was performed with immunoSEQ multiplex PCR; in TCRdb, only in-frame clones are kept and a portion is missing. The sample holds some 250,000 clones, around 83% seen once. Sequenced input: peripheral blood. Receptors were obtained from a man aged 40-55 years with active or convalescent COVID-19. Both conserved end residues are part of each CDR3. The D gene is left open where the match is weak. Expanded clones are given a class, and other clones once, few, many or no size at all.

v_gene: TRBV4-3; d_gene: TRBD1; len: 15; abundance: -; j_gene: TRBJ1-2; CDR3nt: TGCGCCAGCAGCCCGGGACAGGGGAGTCGCTATGGCTACACCTTC; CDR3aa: CASSPGQGSRYGYTF
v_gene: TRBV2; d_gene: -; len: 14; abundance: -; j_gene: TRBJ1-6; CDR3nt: TGTGCCAGCAGCCAGACAGGCCGTAATTCACCCCTCCACTTT; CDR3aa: CASSQTGRNSPLHF
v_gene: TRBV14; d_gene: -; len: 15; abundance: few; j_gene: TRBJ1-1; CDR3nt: TGTGCCAGCAGCCAAGTTTGGGGAGGAGGAACTGAAGCTTTCTTT; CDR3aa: CASSQVWGGGTEAFF
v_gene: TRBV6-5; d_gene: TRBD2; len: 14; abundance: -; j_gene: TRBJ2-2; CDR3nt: TGTGCCAGCAGGGAGGGACTAGCGGACGGGGAGCTGTTTTTT; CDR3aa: CASREGLADGELFF
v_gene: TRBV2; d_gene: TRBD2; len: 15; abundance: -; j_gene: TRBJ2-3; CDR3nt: TGTGCCAGCCGGGGGACTAGCGGGCCCACAGATACGCAGTATTTT; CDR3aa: CASRGTSGPTDTQYF
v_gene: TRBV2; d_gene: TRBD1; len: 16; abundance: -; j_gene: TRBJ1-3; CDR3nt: TGTGCCAGCAGTTTTCTGACAGGGTCGTCTGGAAACACCATATATTTT; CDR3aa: CASSFLTGSSGNTIYF
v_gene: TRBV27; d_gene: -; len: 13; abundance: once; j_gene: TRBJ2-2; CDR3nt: TGTGCCAGCAGTGCTACGAACACCGGGGAGCTGTTTTTT; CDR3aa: CASSATNTGELFF
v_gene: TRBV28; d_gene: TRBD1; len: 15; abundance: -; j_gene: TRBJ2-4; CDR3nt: TGTGCCAGCAGTTGGGACAGCTTAGCCAAAAACATTCAGTACTTC; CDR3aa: CASSWDSLAKNIQYF
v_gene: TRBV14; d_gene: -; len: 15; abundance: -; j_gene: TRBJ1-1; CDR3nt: TGTGCCAGCAGCCCCCAGGGTGTGGCGAACACTGAAGCTTTCTTT; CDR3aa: CASSPQGVANTEAFF
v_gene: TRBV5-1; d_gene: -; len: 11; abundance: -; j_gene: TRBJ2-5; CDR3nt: TGCGCCAGCAGCGAGCAAGAGACCCAGTACTTC; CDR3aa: CASSEQETQYF
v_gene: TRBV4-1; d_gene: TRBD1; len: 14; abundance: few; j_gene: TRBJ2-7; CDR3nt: TGCGCCAGCAGCCAAGTTAGACAGGGCTACGAGCAGTACTTC; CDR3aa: CASSQVRQGYEQYF
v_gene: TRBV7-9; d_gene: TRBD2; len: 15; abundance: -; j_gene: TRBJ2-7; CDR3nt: TGTGCCAGCAGCTCCTTAGCGGGAGCTACCTACGAGCAGTACTTC; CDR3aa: CASSSLAGATYEQYF
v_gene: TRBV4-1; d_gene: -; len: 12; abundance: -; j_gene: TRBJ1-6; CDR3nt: TGCGCCAGCAGCCAAATAAATTCACCCCTCCACTTT; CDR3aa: CASSQINSPLHF
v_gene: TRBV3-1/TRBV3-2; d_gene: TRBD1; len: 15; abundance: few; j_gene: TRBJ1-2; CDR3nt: TGTGCCAGCAGCCCTAGGACAGGAACTTACTATGGCTACACCTTC; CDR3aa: CASSPRTGTYYGYTF
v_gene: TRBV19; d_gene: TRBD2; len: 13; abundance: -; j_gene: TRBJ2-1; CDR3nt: TGTGCCAGTAGCAGGGGACTAGTCAATGAGCAGTTCTTC; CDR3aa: CASSRGLVNEQFF
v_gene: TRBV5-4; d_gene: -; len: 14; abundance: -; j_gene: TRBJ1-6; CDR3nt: TGTGCCAGCAGTAATTCGGAGTATAATTCACCCCTCCACTTT; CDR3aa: CASSNSEYNSPLHF
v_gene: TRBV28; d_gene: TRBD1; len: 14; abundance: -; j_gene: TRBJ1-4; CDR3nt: TGTGCCAGCAAGATCGGGACAGGGGGGGAAAAACTGTTTTTT; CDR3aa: CASKIGTGGEKLFF
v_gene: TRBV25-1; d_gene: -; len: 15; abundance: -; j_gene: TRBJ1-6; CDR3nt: TGTGCCAGCAGTGAAAGTCCCACAACCAATTCACCCCTCCACTTT; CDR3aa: CASSESPTTNSPLHF
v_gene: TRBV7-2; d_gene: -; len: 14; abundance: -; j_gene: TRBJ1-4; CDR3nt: TGTGCCAGCAGCCCCGGACAGAATAATGAAAAACTGTTTTTT; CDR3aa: CASSPGQNNEKLFF
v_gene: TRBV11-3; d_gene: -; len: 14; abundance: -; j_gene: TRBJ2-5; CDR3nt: TGTGCCAGCAGCGTCAGGGAGGTGGGAGAGACCCAGTACTTC; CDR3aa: CASSVREVGETQYF
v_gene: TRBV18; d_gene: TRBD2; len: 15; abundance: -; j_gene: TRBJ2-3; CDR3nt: TGTGCCAGCTCACCCGGGACTAGCGGGATCGATACGCAGTATTTT; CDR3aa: CASSPGTSGIDTQYF
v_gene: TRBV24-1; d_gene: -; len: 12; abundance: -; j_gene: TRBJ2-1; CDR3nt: TGTGCCACCAGTGATAGTAAAGGTGTAGCGTTCTTC; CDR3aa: CATSDSKGVAFF
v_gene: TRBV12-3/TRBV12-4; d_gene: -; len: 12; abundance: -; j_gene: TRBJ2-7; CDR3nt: TGTGCCAGCAGTAAGAGTCCCTACGAGCAGTACTTC; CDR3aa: CASSKSPYEQYF
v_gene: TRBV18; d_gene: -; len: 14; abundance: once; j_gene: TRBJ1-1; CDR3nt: TGTGCCAGCTCACCTCCCAGGGGAAACACTGAAGCTTTCTTT; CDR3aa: CASSPPRGNTEAFF
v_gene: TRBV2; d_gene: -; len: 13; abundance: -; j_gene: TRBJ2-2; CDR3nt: TGTGCCAGCAAACCCGGCGGGACCGGGGAGCTGTTTTTT; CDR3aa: CASKPGGTGELFF
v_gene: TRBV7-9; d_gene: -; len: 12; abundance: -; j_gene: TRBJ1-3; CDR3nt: TGTGCCAGCAGCTTAGGCGAAAACACCATATATTTT; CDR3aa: CASSLGENTIYF
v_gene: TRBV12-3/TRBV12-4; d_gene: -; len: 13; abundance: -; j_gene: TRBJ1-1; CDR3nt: TGTGCCAGCAGCGAGTACCTGAACACTGAAGCTTTCTTT; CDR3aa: CASSEYLNTEAFF
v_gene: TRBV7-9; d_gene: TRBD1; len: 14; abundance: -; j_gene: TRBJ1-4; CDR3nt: TGTGCCAGCAGCTCGGACAGGGCAGGGGAAAAACTGTTTTTT; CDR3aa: CASSSDRAGEKLFF
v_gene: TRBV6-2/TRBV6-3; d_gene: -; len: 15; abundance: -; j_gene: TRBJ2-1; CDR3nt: TGTGCCAGCAGTTACTCGGAGCCCTCCTACAATGAGCAGTTCTTC; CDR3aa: CASSYSEPSYNEQFF
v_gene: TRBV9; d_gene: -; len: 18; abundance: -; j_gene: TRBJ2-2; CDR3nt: TGTGCCAGCAGCCCCAAACCCCGCTCCAGGGGAGACACCGGGGAGCTGTTTTTT; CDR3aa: CASSPKPRSRGDTGELFF
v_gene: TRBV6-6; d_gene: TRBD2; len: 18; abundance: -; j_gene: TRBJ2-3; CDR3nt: TGTGCCAGCAGTCCGCCAAAAAGCGGGGGGCCTAGCACAGATACGCAGTATTTT; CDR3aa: CASSPPKSGGPSTDTQYF
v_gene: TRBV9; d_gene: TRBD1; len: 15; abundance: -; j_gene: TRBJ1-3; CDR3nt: TGTGCCAGCAGCCCGGGACAGGGGAGTGGAAACACCATATATTTT; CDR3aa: CASSPGQGSGNTIYF
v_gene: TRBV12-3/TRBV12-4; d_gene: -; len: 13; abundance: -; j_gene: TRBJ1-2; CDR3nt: TGTGCCAGCACCAAGGGCAGGGGCTATGGCTACACCTTC; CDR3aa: CASTKGRGYGYTF
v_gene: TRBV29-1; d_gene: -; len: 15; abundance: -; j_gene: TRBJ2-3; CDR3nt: TGCAGCGTGGTATTACTAGAGTTGGGGACAGATACGCAGTATTTT; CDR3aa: CSVVLLELGTDTQYF
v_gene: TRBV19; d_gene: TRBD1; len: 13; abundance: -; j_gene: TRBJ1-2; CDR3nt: TGTGCCAGTAGCTTCCGGGACAGGGTTGGCTACACCTTC; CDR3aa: CASSFRDRVGYTF
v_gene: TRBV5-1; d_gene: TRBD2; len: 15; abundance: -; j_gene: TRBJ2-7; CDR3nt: TGCGCCAGCAGCTTGGAAGCGGGAGGGAACTACGAGCAGTACTTC; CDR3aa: CASSLEAGGNYEQYF
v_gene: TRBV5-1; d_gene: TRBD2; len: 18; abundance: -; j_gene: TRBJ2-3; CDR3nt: TGCGCCAGCAGCAGGGGACTAGCGGGGGGATCTAGCACAGATACGCAGTATTTT; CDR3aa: CASSRGLAGGSSTDTQYF
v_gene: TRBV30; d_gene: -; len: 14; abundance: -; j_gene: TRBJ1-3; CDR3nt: TGTGCCTGGAACCTACAGGTATCTGGAAACACCATATATTTT; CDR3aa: CAWNLQVSGNTIYF
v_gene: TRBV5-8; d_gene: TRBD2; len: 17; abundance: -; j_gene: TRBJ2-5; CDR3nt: TGTGCCAGCATCCCGGGACTAGCGGGGGGCCGCGGGGAGACCCAGTACTTC; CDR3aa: CASIPGLAGGRGETQYF
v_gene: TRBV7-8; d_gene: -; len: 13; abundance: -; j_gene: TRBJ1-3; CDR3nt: TGTGCCAGCAGCTCCTCTCAGGGATACACCATATATTTT; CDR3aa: CASSSSQGYTIYF
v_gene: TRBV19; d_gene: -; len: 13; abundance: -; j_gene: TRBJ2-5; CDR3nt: TGTGCCTCAAGGGACTTCGGCGTAGAGACCCAGTACTTC; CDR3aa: CASRDFGVETQYF
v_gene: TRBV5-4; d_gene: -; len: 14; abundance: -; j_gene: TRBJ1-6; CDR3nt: TGTGCCAGCAGCTTGTGGCAGTTTAATTCACCCCTCCACTTT; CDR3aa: CASSLWQFNSPLHF
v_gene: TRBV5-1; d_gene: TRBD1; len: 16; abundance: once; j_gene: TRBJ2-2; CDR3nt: TGCGCCAGCAGCCCCGGGACAGGGAGGGACACCGGGGAGCTGTTTTTT; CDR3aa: CASSPGTGRDTGELFF
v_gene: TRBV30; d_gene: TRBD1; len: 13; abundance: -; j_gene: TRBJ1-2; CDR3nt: TGTGCCTGGAGCCCCCAGGGGGTTGGTGGCTACACCTTC; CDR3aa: CAWSPQGVGGYTF
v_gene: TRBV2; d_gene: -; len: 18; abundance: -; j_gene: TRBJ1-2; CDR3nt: TGTGCCAGCACTACCCCCCAGGGAACTTTATTCGCCATCTATGGCTACACCTTC; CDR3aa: CASTTPQGTLFAIYGYTF